Each of the 12 T cell receptor beta chains below was sequenced from the same sample in a study of vaccination and CD4 T cells after COVID-19. The treatment denotes: 10-day PBMC culture with coronavirus spike peptide pools or control peptides (ViraFEST assay). The unexposed donor provided CD4+ T cells, which were taken before the COVID-19 pandemic (2011-2018). These receptors' antigens are unknown. The Oncomine TCR Beta short-read assay was applied to DNA of cultured CD4+ T cells. One entry per CDR3 protein results from TCRdb running MiXCR on the PCR reads. The sample lists about 6,700 distinct CDR3 sequences; 25% to 30% were seen once. The specimen was CD4+ T cells from blood, cultured in vitro. These receptors originate from a human donor in good health.

This chain joins TRBV19 and TRBJ1-3; maybe TRBD1 (5 bases). V gave up 10 bases and J gave up 1 base, with 11 bases separating them. CDR3 length: 13 amino acids. Germline V gene lookup returns CDR1 LNHDA and CDR2 SQIVND (reference sequence). CDR3 amino acids: CATTKGSGNTIYF. The DNA for the CDR3 is TGTGCCACCACAAAGGGGTCTGGAAACACCATATATTTT.

In DNA form, the CDR3 reads TGTGCCTGGGCTAGACAGGGGGCAAGCGAGCAGTACTTC. It is translated as CAWARQGASEQYF. The chain couples TRBV30 to TRBJ2-7; TRBD1 matches at 10 bases. This CDR3 has 13 residues. Per the germline V gene, CDR1 is GTSNPN and CDR2 is SVGIG (reference sequence). V shed 5 bases and J 6 bases; nucleotides not matched to a gene: 7. The full variable domain, with the rest looked up from reference TRBV30 and TRBJ2-7, is SQTIHQWPATLVQPVGSPLSLECTVEGTSNPNLYWYRQAAGRGLQLLFYSVGIGQISSEVPQNLSASRPQDRQFILSSKKLLLSDSGFYLCAWARQGASEQYFGPGTRLTVT.

This clonotype was observed a few times. The chain uses TRBV5-1 and TRBJ2-5, with 11 bases matching TRBD2. This CDR3 is built from 16 residues. Trimming cost V 4 bases and J 1 base; bases outside gene matches: 6. Germline CDR1 SGHRS, CDR2 YFSETQ. CDR3 sequence: CASSPGTSGRQETQYF. The CDR3 DNA sequence: TGCGCCAGCAGCCCAGGGACTAGCGGTCGCCAAGAGACCCAGTACTTC.

V usage is TRBV9 and J usage is TRBJ2-3; D tentatively reads TRBD1 or TRBD2 (5 bases each). The CDR3 consists of 14 residues. Germline CDR1 reads SGDLS; CDR2 reads YYNGEE. Trimming removed 3 bases from V and 6 bases from J, with 14 bases in between. The CDR3 is CASSGLSGPDTQYF. The CDR3 region has the DNA TGTGCCAGCAGCGGGCTCTCGGGGCCCGATACGCAGTATTTT.

This clonotype was detected a few times. The CDR3 coding sequence is TGTGCCAGCAGTTACTCTCAGATTAACTATGGCTACACCTTC. Translated: CASSYSQINYGYTF. The chain links TRBV6-5 to TRBJ1-2; D remains unclear. The germline CDR1 and CDR2 sequences are MNHEY and SVGAGI. Trimming removed 0 bases from V and 1 base from J, with 6 bases in between. The CDR3 has 14 residues.

By its share, this clonotype is medium-sized. The chain is built from TRBV27 and TRBJ1-6; no clear D. The CDR3 runs 14 residues. Per the germline V gene, CDR1 is MNHEY and CDR2 is SMNVEV (reference sequence). The V end lost 7 bases, the J end lost 10 bases, and 17 bases lay between the germline ends. The CDR3 nucleotides read TGTGCCAGCACTATGGACGTCCAAGCCTCACCCCTCCACTTT. It codes for CASTMDVQASPLHF.

J is TRBJ1-6 and V is TRBV5-1, with a tentative D call TRBD1 (5 bases). V lost 0 bases, J lost 6 bases, and 13 bases lay in between. Germline V CDR1 and CDR2: SGHRS, YFSETQ. The CDR3 spans 16 residues. The CDR3 loop reads CASSLAPGLGNSPLHF. DNA for the CDR3: TGCGCCAGCAGCTTGGCCCCAGGGTTAGGTAATTCACCCCTCCACTTT.

The chain employs TRBV10-3 and TRBJ2-3, with 8 bases aligning to TRBD1. This CDR3 has 17 amino acids. The trim removed 3 bases at V and 2 bases at J, leaving 10 bases unmatched. Germline-derived CDR1 and CDR2 are ENHRY and SYGVKD. The CDR3 protein is CAISDPGDRTVTDTQYF. CDR3 bases: TGTGCCATCAGTGACCCCGGGGACAGGACGGTCACAGATACGCAGTATTTT.

The chain carries TRBV6-2 or TRBV6-3 and TRBJ2-3; 8 nucleotides agree with TRBD2. The germline V gene has CDR1 MNHEY and CDR2 SVGEGT. V lost 10 bases to trimming and J lost 3 bases; unmatched junction nucleotides: 3. The CDR3 loop spans 12 amino acids. The CDR3 reads CATTGGTDTQYF. CDR3 coding DNA: TGTGCCACCACGGGGGGGACAGATACGCAGTATTTT.

The chain uses TRBV29-1 and TRBJ2-5, with 7 positions matching TRBD2. CDR1 SQVTM and CDR2 ANQGSEA come from the germline V gene. CDR3 size: 13 residues. V shed 7 bases, J shed 5 bases, and the junction held 10 bases outside the gene matches. CDR3 residues: CSDNGGSLETQYF. The CDR3 DNA reads as TGCAGCGACAACGGGGGGAGTCTGGAGACCCAGTACTTC.

This clonotype was found a few times. The chain links TRBV25-1 to TRBJ1-1, with D maybe TRBD1 (6 bases). The CDR3 loop spans 13 amino acids. Germline V CDR1 and CDR2: MGHDK, SYGVNS. V lost 4 bases, J lost 8 bases, and 14 bases lay in between. As DNA, the CDR3 is TGTGCCAGCAGTGGGGGATGGGGGACAGAAGCTTTCTTT. Amino acids: CASSGGWGTEAFF. The full variable domain, completed using reference TRBV25-1 and TRBJ1-1, is EADIYQTPRYLVIGTGKKITLECSQTMGHDKMYWYQQDPGMELHLIHYSYGVNSTEKGDLSSESTVSRIRTEHFPLTLESARPSHTSQYLCASSGGWGTEAFFGQGTRLTVV.

The chain recombines TRBV20-1 with TRBJ1-2; D unclear. The ends were cut back, 0 bases at V and 5 bases at J, with 4 bases in the middle. This CDR3 is 11 amino acids long. CDR1 and CDR2 (germline): DFQATT, SNEGSKA (reference sequence). CDR3 region: CSARDPYGYTF. The CDR3, as DNA: TGCAGTGCTAGAGATCCTTATGGCTACACCTTC.